In this sample, the clone carrying this T cell receptor (beta chain) turned up a few times. This sequence may be a read error, since a much larger clone differs from it by one base. These data are taken from a study of glioma-infiltrating T cells. The CDR3 has 16 amino acids. Germline V CDR1 and CDR2: MDHEN, SYDVKM. Trimming at V came to 8 bases and at J to 3 bases, leaving 14 bases not matched to a gene. The iRepertoire nested amplicon-rescue multiplex PCR amplified TCR alpha and beta CDR3s from RNA. MiXCR, applied by TCRdb to the multiplex PCR reads, yields one record per CDR3 protein. Among more than 350,000 distinct CDR3 sequences listed, 41% were seen once.

The rearrangement uses TRBV28 and TRBJ2-3; 7 bases agree with TRBD1. This TCR came from a human donor with low-grade glioma or glioblastoma, undergoing nonglioma brain surgery, or in good health (not recorded which). The sample was glioma tissue, nonneoplastic brain tissue, or PBMCs (not recorded which). Here the CDR3 DNA reads TGTGCCAGCGGCCCCCGGACAGGACCTAGGACAGATACGCAGTATTTT. It codes for CASGPRTGPRTDTQYF.